These 20 T cell receptor beta chains came from one sample sequenced in a study of control samples from healthy donors and cancer patients. Using immunoSEQ multiplex PCR, the repertoire was profiled, and TCRdb retains in-frame clones only, with some absent. The sample shows 90,000 to 150,000 clones, around 89% of them seen only once. Sequences were obtained from blood. The receptors shown here come from a man aged 35 to 55 in good health.

CDR3 DNA: TGTGCCAGTAGTATAAGTCGGGTGTTCTATGGCTACACCTTC. As protein: CASSISRVFYGYTF. This chain uses TRBV19 with TRBJ1-2; D is unclear. The germline V gene has CDR1 LNHDA and CDR2 SQIVND (reference sequence). The CDR3 sequence is 14 residues long. V was pared by 2 bases and J by 4 bases, with 11 bases between.

V gene TRBV2 combines with J gene TRBJ2-7; 7 nucleotides line up with TRBD1. The CDR3 extends over 14 amino acids. V dropped 4 bases and J dropped 4; count of bases not matched to a gene: 7. Germline V gene lookup returns CDR1 SNHLY and CDR2 FYNNEI. CDR3 nucleotide sequence: TGTGCCAGCAGTGTGACAGGGCGCGGGTACGAGCAGTACTTC. Its protein is CASSVTGRGYEQYF.

This chain uses TRBV7-2 with TRBJ1-6; TRBD1 matches 11 bases. The junction had 4 bases not matched to a gene; V was cut back by 5 bases and J by 10 bases. The length of the CDR3 is 14 residues. The germline gives CDR1 SGHTA, CDR2 FQGNSA. The CDR3 loop reads CASSRTGGESPLHF. CDR3 DNA: TGTGCCAGCAGCCGGACAGGGGGCGAATCACCCCTCCACTTT.

This clone was counted between two and nine times. The chain carries TRBV29-1 and TRBJ1-1, with 8 nucleotides matching TRBD1. V shed 4 bases and J 5 bases; nucleotides not matched to a gene: 9. Germline assignment: CDR1 SQVTM and CDR2 ANQGSEA. The CDR3 runs to 14 residues. CDR3 sequence: CSVVETGVYTEAFF. The CDR3 DNA follows: TGCAGCGTTGTAGAGACAGGGGTGTATACTGAAGCTTTCTTT. Full variable domain (remainder filled in from reference TRBV29-1 and TRBJ1-1): SAVISQKPSRDICQRGTSLTIQCQVDSQVTMMFWYRQQPGQSLTLIATANQGSEATYESGFVIDKFPISRPNLTFSTLTVSNMSPEDSSIYLCSVVETGVYTEAFFGQGTRLTVV.

The genes are TRBV30 and TRBJ1-5; weak D call: TRBD1 (5 bases). Germline CDR1 and CDR2: GTSNPN and SVGIG (reference sequence). The CDR3 contains 15 residues. The V end was cut by 1 base, the J end by 3 bases, with 13 bases between. In DNA form, the CDR3 reads TGTGCCTGGAGTGGGGGCCTCGTCCCCAATCAGCCCCAGCATTTT. Its translation is CAWSGGLVPNQPQHF.

The genes are TRBV19 and TRBJ2-7; the D gene is possibly TRBD1 (5 bases). The V end lost 6 bases, the J end lost 3 bases, and 15 bases lay between the germline ends. The CDR3 length is 14 residues. Germline assignment: CDR1 LNHDA and CDR2 SQIVND (reference sequence). CDR3 amino acids: CASSQRSRGYEQYF. DNA of the CDR3: TGTGCCAGTAGCCAACGAAGTAGGGGCTACGAGCAGTACTTC.

This clone was recorded only once. The chain couples TRBV18 to TRBJ1-2, with 10 positions matching TRBD1. V gave up 1 base and J gave up 7 bases; unmatched junction bases: 6. The CDR3 extends over 15 amino acids. Germline lookup yields CDR1 KGHSH and CDR2 LQKENI. The CDR3 nucleotides read TGTGCCAGCTCACCACTTTCTAGGGACAGGGGTGGCTACACCTTC. Its protein product is CASSPLSRDRGGYTF. Drawing the rest from reference TRBV18 and TRBJ1-2, the complete variable domain is NAGVMQNPRHLVRRRGQEARLRCSPMKGHSHVYWYRQLPEEGLKFMVYLQKENIIDESGMPKERFSAEFPKEGPSILRIQQVVRGDSAAYFCASSPLSRDRGGYTFGSGTRLTVV.

The chain uses TRBV7-9 and TRBJ2-5; no clear D gene. Between the trimmed V and J ends, which lost 3 bases and 5 bases, there was a span of 16 bases. Germline V gene sequence: CDR1 SEHNR, CDR2 FQNEAQ (reference sequence). This CDR3 region has 15 residues. The CDR3 is CASSFRVGTEETQYF. CDR3 nucleotides: TGTGCCAGCAGCTTTCGCGTGGGCACGGAGGAGACCCAGTACTTC.

The chain has TRBV5-4 and TRBJ2-7, with TRBD1 identical over 8 bases. Germline V gene sequence: CDR1 SGHNT, CDR2 YYREEE (reference sequence). V lost 3 bases, J lost 2 bases, and 7 bases stayed unmatched. This CDR3 has 15 amino acids. The CDR3 sequence: CASSSPDRVTYEQYF. Written as DNA, the CDR3 is TGTGCCAGCAGCTCCCCGGACAGGGTTACCTACGAGCAGTACTTC.

The V call is TRBV6-4, the J call TRBJ2-3, with a weak D call TRBD2 (6 bases). The CDR3 runs to 15 residues. Trimming removed 0 bases at V and 1 base at J, with 8 bases between. The germline gives CDR1 MRHNA, CDR2 SNTAGT. The CDR3 spells CASSDSGGGTDTQYF. The DNA for the CDR3 is TGTGCCAGCAGTGACTCCGGGGGAGGCACAGATACGCAGTATTTT.

This chain connects TRBV11-2 to TRBJ1-2, with a weak D call TRBD1 (6 bases). Germline assignment: CDR1 SGHAT and CDR2 FQNNGV. This CDR3 is 19 amino acids long. Trimming stripped 4 bases from V and 6 bases from J, with 30 bases between. CDR3 in DNA: TGTGCCAGCAGCTGGGGGCAGATCGGAGGATTTAAGATAGAGGATGGCTACACCTTC. It encodes CASSWGQIGGFKIEDGYTF.

The rearrangement links TRBV5-1 to TRBJ1-2, with D possibly TRBD1 on 5 matching bases. Trimming took 5 bases from V and 2 from J, leaving 13 bases between them. Germline V gives CDR1 SGHRS, CDR2 YFSETQ. This CDR3 has 14 residues. Written as DNA, the CDR3 is TGCGCCAGCAGGCTACTGGGACCGAACTATGGCTACACCTTC. Translation: CASRLLGPNYGYTF.

CDR3 region: CATSDCWTGENTEAFF. CDR3 nucleotides: TGTGCCACCAGTGATTGCTGGACAGGAGAGAACACTGAAGCTTTCTTT. The rearrangement joins TRBV24-1 to TRBJ1-1, with 7 nucleotides matching TRBD1. The V gene's germline CDR1 is KGHDR and CDR2 SFDVKD. Trimming took 2 bases from V and 1 from J; bases not matched to a gene: 6. The CDR3 sequence is 16 residues long.

V is TRBV6-6 and J is TRBJ2-2; the match to TRBD2 covers 12 bases. Germline values: CDR1 MNHNY, CDR2 SVGAGI (reference sequence). V dropped 10 bases and J dropped 6; count of bases not matched to a gene: 12. The CDR3 runs to 16 residues. CDR3 in amino acids: CAIPSASSGGAGELFF. The CDR3 DNA reads TGTGCCATCCCGTCCGCTTCTAGCGGGGGGGCCGGGGAGCTGTTTTTT.

The chain employs TRBV6-4 and TRBJ2-1; 8 bases line up with TRBD2. V trimming: 3 bases; J trimming: 7 bases; junction bases outside the gene matches: 5. Per the germline V gene, CDR1 is MRHNA and CDR2 is SNTAGT. CDR3 size: 14 residues. In DNA form, the CDR3 reads TGTGCCAGCAGTGATGGGCTAGCGGGTAATGAGCAGTTCTTC. It specifies CASSDGLAGNEQFF.

With regard to this clone: The sample carries other DNA sequences with the same CDR3. V is TRBV4-1 and J is TRBJ1-2, with TRBD1 matching over 8 bases. CDR3 length: 14 amino acids. V lost 3 bases, J lost 0 bases, and 0 bases stayed unmatched. In germline, CDR1 is MGHRA, CDR2 YSYEKL. Here the CDR3 reads CASSQDRANYGYTF. The DNA for the CDR3 is TGCGCCAGCAGCCAGGACAGGGCTAACTATGGCTACACCTTC.

This chain uses TRBV6-2 or TRBV6-3 with TRBJ2-1, with D possibly called TRBD1 or TRBD2 (6 bases each). The CDR3 consists of 15 residues. CDR1 and CDR2 from the germline V gene are MNHEY and SVGEGT. The ends were cut back, 7 bases at V and 8 bases at J, with 21 bases in the middle. DNA for the CDR3: TGTGCCAGCACCCCCCGCACGGGGGCGGGACATGAGCAGTTCTTC. Translating gives CASTPRTGAGHEQFF.

V and J are TRBV6-2 or TRBV6-3 and TRBJ2-5; 7 nucleotides agree with TRBD2. V shed 7 bases and J 5 bases; nucleotides not matched to a gene: 10. This CDR3 region has 14 residues. From germline, CDR1 is MNHEY and CDR2 SVGEGT. The CDR3 region has the DNA TGTGCCAGCACCCCACGGGTCGGGGGGGAGACCCAGTACTTC. Its protein is CASTPRVGGETQYF.

The CDR3, as DNA: TGTGCCAGCAGCTTAACTTCAGATTTTAACTATGGCTACACCTTC. Translation: CASSLTSDFNYGYTF. The rearrangement joins TRBV13 to TRBJ1-2; no definite D call. Between the trimmed V and J ends, which lost 2 bases and 1 base, there was a span of 11 bases. This CDR3 spans 15 amino acids. The germline V gene has CDR1 PRHDT and CDR2 FYEKMQ (reference sequence). Supplemented by reference TRBV13 and TRBJ1-2, the full variable domain reads AAGVIQSPRHLIKEKRETATLKCYPIPRHDTVYWYQQGPGQDPQFLISFYEKMQSDKGSIPDRFSAQQFSDYHSELNMSSLELGDSALYFCASSLTSDFNYGYTFGSGTRLTVV.

The chain couples TRBV5-6 to TRBJ1-1, with D maybe TRBD1 (5 bases). This CDR3 spans 13 amino acids. Trimming cost V 0 bases and J 6 bases, with 9 bases left between them. Germline CDR1 reads SGHDT; CDR2 reads YYEEEE. The CDR3 here is CASSLGSGSEAFF. The CDR3 bases are TGTGCCAGCAGCTTGGGGTCAGGGTCTGAAGCTTTCTTT.